The clone carrying this T cell receptor (beta chain) was seen at least ten times. The antigen is undetermined. This entry is derived from a study of neurological immune-mediated disorders. Findings of the study overall: HTLV-1-associated myelopathy had the most TCR clonal expansion, while multiple sclerosis had the least, a level that fell below healthy controls.

5'RACE with 10-nucleotide random UMIs generated the cDNA. Over 200 million TCR-beta sequences from 15-18 subjects were obtained in each sequencing run. A single record per CDR3 protein comes from TCRdb applying MiXCR to the 5' RACE reads. The sample consists of roughly 16,000 distinct CDR3 sequences, roughly 15% of them appearing once. Sequenced: PBMCs. This clonotype originated in a man aged 60-69 years with HTLV-1-associated myelopathy (HAM/TSP).

CDR3 sequence reads: CASSRTDTSGNTIYF. The CDR3 nucleotides read TGCGCCAGCAGCAGGACTGATACTTCTGGAAACACCATATATTTT. The chain carries TRBV5-1 and TRBJ1-3; no clear D gene. Per germline, CDR1 SGHRS and CDR2 YFSETQ. V lost 4 bases to trimming and J lost 1 base, with 12 bases between them. The CDR3 covers 15 residues.